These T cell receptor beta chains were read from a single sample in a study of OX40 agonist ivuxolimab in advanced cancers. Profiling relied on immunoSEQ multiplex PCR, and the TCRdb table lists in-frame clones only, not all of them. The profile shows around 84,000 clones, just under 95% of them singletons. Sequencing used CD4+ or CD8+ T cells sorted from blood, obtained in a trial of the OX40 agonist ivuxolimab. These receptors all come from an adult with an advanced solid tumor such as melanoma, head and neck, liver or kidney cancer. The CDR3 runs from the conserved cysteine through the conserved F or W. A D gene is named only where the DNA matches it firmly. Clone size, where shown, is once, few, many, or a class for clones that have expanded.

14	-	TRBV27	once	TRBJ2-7	CASNDLGAQHEQYF	TGTGCCAGCAACGACTTGGGGGCGCAACACGAGCAGTACTTC
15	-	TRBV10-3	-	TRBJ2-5	CAISESTEYQETQYF	TGTGCCATCAGTGAGTCGACAGAGTACCAAGAGACCCAGTACTTC
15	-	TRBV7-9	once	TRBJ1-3	CASSDTFSSGNTIYF	TGTGCCAGCAGCGACACCTTCAGCTCTGGAAACACCATATATTTT
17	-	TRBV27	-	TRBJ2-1	CASSFGGTLRGYNEQFF	TGTGCCAGCAGTTTTGGGGGGACCTTACGGGGATACAATGAGCAGTTCTTC
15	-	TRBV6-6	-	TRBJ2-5	CASSYSPGGKETQYF	TGTGCCAGCAGTTACTCGCCGGGCGGCAAAGAGACCCAGTACTTC
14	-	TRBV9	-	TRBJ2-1	CASSVLGLNNEQFF	TGTGCCAGCAGCGTACTGGGACTTAACAATGAGCAGTTCTTC
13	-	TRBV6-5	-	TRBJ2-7	CASSYTSAYEQYF	TGTGCCAGCAGTTACACTAGTGCCTACGAGCAGTACTTC
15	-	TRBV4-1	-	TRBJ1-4	CASSQTWGGGEKLFF	TGCGCCAGCAGCCAAACCTGGGGGGGAGGTGAAAAACTGTTTTTT
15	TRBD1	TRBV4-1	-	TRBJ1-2	CASSLRQGSNYGYTF	TGCGCCAGCAGCCTTCGACAGGGATCTAACTATGGCTACACCTTC
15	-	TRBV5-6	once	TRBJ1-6	CASSLASSYNSPLHF	TGTGCCAGCAGCTTGGCAAGCTCCTATAATTCACCCCTCCACTTT
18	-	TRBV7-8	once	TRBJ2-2	CASSLEAMWGWNTGELFF	TGTGCCAGCAGCTTAGAGGCAATGTGGGGGTGGAACACCGGGGAGCTGTTTTTT
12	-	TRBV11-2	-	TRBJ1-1	CASSLGITEAFF	TGTGCCAGCAGCTTAGGGATCACTGAAGCTTTCTTT
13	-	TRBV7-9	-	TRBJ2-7	CASSFDSTYEQYF	TGTGCCAGCAGCTTTGACTCGACGTACGAGCAGTACTTC
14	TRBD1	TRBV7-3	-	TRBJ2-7	CASSWGQGPYEQYF	TGTGCCAGCAGCTGGGGACAGGGCCCCTACGAGCAGTACTTC
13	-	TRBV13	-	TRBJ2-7	CASSSQGGYEQYF	TGTGCCAGCAGCTCACAGGGAGGTTACGAGCAGTACTTC
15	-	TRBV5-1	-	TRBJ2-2	CASSLEGVSTGELFF	TGCGCCAGCAGCTTGGAGGGGGTCTCTACTGGGGAGCTGTTTTTT
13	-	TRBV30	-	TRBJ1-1	CAWDLGLGTEAFF	TGTGCCTGGGACTTAGGATTGGGGACTGAAGCTTTCTTT
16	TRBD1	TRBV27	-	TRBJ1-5	CASSFQGGESNQPQHF	TGTGCCAGCAGTTTTCAGGGGGGAGAAAGCAATCAGCCCCAGCATTTT
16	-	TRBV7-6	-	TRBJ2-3	CASSPLQSSSTDTQYF	TGTGCCAGCAGCCCCTTACAGAGTTCTAGCACAGATACGCAGTATTTT
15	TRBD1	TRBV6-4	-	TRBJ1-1	CASSDLDRGSTEAFF	TGTGCCAGCAGTGACCTGGACAGGGGAAGTACTGAAGCTTTCTTT
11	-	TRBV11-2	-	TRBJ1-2	CASSTGEGYTF	TGTGCCAGCAGCACGGGGGAGGGCTACACCTTC
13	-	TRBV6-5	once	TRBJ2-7	CASSYSADYEQYF	TGTGCCAGCAGTTACTCGGCAGACTACGAGCAGTACTTC
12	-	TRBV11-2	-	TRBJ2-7	CASSLPPYEQYF	TGTGCCAGCAGTTTACCCCCCTACGAGCAGTACTTC
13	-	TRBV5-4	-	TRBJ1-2	CASSSGSDYGYTF	TGTGCCAGCAGCTCCGGGTCCGACTATGGCTACACCTTC
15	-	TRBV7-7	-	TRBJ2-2	CASSLAEGVPGELFF	TGTGCTAGCAGCTTAGCAGAGGGCGTCCCCGGGGAGCTGTTTTTT